Below, 3 T cell receptor beta chains from the same sample are listed, as sequenced in a study of CD8 T cells in Susac syndrome. Reverse transcription of roughly 0.5 to 1 ug RNA was carried out with random hexamers. TCRdb itself ran the immunoSEQ multiplex PCR reads through MiXCR, one entry per CDR3 protein. Of hundreds of thousands of distinct CDR3 sequences in the sample, almost 97% were seen once. The specimen sequenced was CD4+ T cells from PBMCs. All receptors derive from a human donor with Susac syndrome.

The chain uses TRBV28 and TRBJ2-7; either TRBD1 or TRBD2 may supply D (5 bases each). V gave up 6 bases and J gave up 6 bases, with 18 bases separating them. In germline, CDR1 is MDHEN, CDR2 SYDVKM. This CDR3 region has 14 residues. The chain's CDR3 is CASRPKARGFEQYF. Here the CDR3 DNA reads TGTGCCAGCAGGCCCAAGGCGAGGGGATTCGAGCAGTACTTC.

The count of this clonotype is one. The rearrangement joins TRBV3-1 to TRBJ2-5; D unresolved. Between the trimmed V and J ends, which lost 4 bases and 3 bases, there was a span of 9 bases. The CDR3 contains 13 residues. Germline loops: CDR1 LGHDT, CDR2 YNNKEL (reference sequence). The CDR3 DNA is TGTGCCAGCAGCCCCTCGATGGAAGAGACCCAGTACTTC. It encodes CASSPSMEETQYF.

The V and J genes are TRBV29-1 and TRBJ2-7; D is possibly TRBD1 (6 bases). This CDR3 comprises 11 residues. With 1 base removed from V and 6 bases from J, the gap between germline ends came to 7 bases. CDR1 SQVTM and CDR2 ANQGSEA come from the germline V gene. This chain's CDR3 is CSVEGGGEQYF. DNA of the CDR3: TGCAGCGTTGAAGGAGGGGGCGAGCAGTACTTC.